This T cell receptor (beta chain) is drawn from a study of CD8+ T cells in alopecia areata listed by TCRdb under 2018. Describing the broader study: Treated patients were enrolled in an open-label pilot trial of oral tofacitinib, 5 to 10 mg twice daily, for moderate-to-severe alopecia areata. RNA was extracted with the PAXgene miRNA kit for fixed scalp, the miRNeasy kit for PBMCs, and the RNeasy kit for mouse skin. immunoSEQ multiplex PCR using 35 Vbeta forward primers and 13 Jbeta reverse primers was used to amplify TCRbeta CDR3 regions. High-throughput TCRbeta sequencing was used to examine T cell clonal expansion in alopecia areata in both the C3H/HeJ mouse model and human patients. Human TCRbeta sequencing covered scalp tissue and sorted CD4+ and CD8+ peripheral blood T cells from patchy and totalis/universalis alopecia areata patients and healthy controls. Patients stayed on tofacitinib for 6 to 18 months and then had 6 months of follow-up off drug so that delayed response and recurrence could be assessed. In treated patients, disease severity was measured using the SALT score, which gives the percentage of scalp surface area affected. Scalp clonality was compared across normal scalp (n=4), patchy alopecia areata scalp (n=8), and alopecia totalis/universalis scalp (n=8). Biopsies were taken from tofacitinib-treated patients at baseline and again at 4 and 24 weeks into treatment, and several of those patients also had a later scalp biopsy.

According to the study, the label for this sample's treatment or condition signals: oral pan-JAK inhibitor, 5-10 mg twice daily. Peripheral blood and lesional scalp punch biopsies were obtained from patients with alopecia areata. After PBMCs were isolated by density centrifugation and stained for CD3, CD4 and CD8, a FACSAria was used to sort CD4+ and CD8+ T cells. As regards this clone: This clone's antigen is unknown. Nothing much larger sits one base from this clone, and base qualities are not available.

The study at large found these results: Scalp clonality and the number of expanded CD8+ clones among the top 100 scalp clones were significantly decreased by tofacitinib. Unlike mouse skin, where gammadelta T cells dominate, normal human skin contains resident alphabeta T cells that get sequenced too, which complicates analysis of the scalp TCR repertoire. Because the treated cohort was small and included a single nonresponder, larger studies are needed to assess links between baseline CD8+ expansion and response. TCR sequences shared between patients were less clear than in mice, possibly partly because of HLA diversity in the patient population. Many expanded lesional clones persisted in scalp and blood during tofacitinib treatment, which may partly explain relapse after stopping treatment. Lesional scalp, especially in alopecia totalis/universalis, showed higher clonality and more expanded CD8+ clones than normal scalp, suggesting antigenic drive.

The cysteine opens and the phenylalanine closes a CDR3 of 14 amino acids. Of all the DNA, just the CDR3 is kept, 42 bases in frame from base 1. Cut back by 6 bases and 5 bases, the V and J ends lie 16 bases apart. Per the germline V gene, SNHLY is the CDR1 and FYNNEI is the CDR2. Libraries were constructed by the immunoSEQ multiplex PCR assay. RNA was extracted from all samples and reverse transcribed into cDNA, which served as template for TCR sequencing. First-strand cDNA was synthesized with SuperScript III using a 2:1 mix of oligo-dT and random hexamers. A synthetic immune receptor repertoire was used to assess amplification bias, and residual bias was removed computationally. Per the authors' processing: Raw reads were preprocessed for error removal, and CDR3 was defined according to IMGT conventions as running from the conserved cysteine to phenylalanine. Clonality was computed as 1 minus the Shannon entropy, with the entropy normalized by log2 of the number of productive unique TCRs. Scalp TCRbeta sequences were cross-referenced with sorted blood CD4 and CD8 repertoires so that the CD4 or CD8 identity of scalp clones could be inferred. The immuneACCESS repertoire file appears here via TCRdb, limited to in-frame rearrangements. These files lack a portion of the clones; in checked studies, under half of the deficit traces to unresolved V genes, and the cause of the others is not known. The V and J calls and clone size come from that table; D and trimming were worked out from the DNA. Across this sample there are roughly 100,000 clones, with around 86% seen only once. Around 10% of the sample comes from the top ten.

Material: CD8+ T cells sorted from blood, obtained at approximately week 34, from a patient treated with tofacitinib. This receptor chain uses TRBV2 and TRBJ1-2, with no D gene named confidently. This receptor was taken from a human donor with alopecia areata. The CDR3 protein sequence reads: CASRLTDLVYGYTF. The DNA sequence is given as TGTGCCAGCAGATTAACCGACTTAGTTTATGGCTACACCTTC. Beyond the CDR3, the reference TRBV2 and TRBJ1-2 genes provide the residues; the full variable domain reads: EPEVTQTPSHQVTQMGQEVILRCVPISNHLYFYWYRQILGQKVEFLVSFYNNEISEKSEIFDDQFSVERPDGSNFTLKIRSTKLEDSAMYFCASRLTDLVYGYTFGSGTRLTVV.